The 30 T cell receptor beta chains in this list originate from one sample, sequenced in a study of blood T cell repertoires in COVID-19. Profiling relied on immunoSEQ multiplex PCR, and the TCRdb table lists in-frame clones only, not all of them. Of 250,000 to 300,000 clones listed, approximately 85% were seen once; the top ten hold 4.5% to 6%. The source material was peripheral blood. These TCRs come from a man over 45 with active or convalescent COVID-19.

This clone was detected a few times. The rearrangement uses TRBV19 and TRBJ1-6; weak D call: TRBD1 (5 bases). The CDR3 contains 17 residues. V lost 2 bases and J 10 bases, leaving 21 bases between the germline ends. Germline V gives CDR1 LNHDA, CDR2 SQIVND (reference sequence). The CDR3 sequence: CASSINVDSRLGSPLHF. The CDR3 nucleotides read TGTGCCAGTAGTATAAACGTCGACAGCCGTTTGGGCTCACCCCTCCACTTT. The variable domain in full, with the rest retrieved from reference TRBV19 and TRBJ1-6, is DGGITQSPKYLFRKEGQNVTLSCEQNLNHDAMYWYRQDPGQGLRLIYYSQIVNDFQKGDIAEGYSVSREKKESFPLTVTSAQKNPTAFYLCASSINVDSRLGSPLHFGNGTRLTVT.

The chain is built from TRBV5-6 and TRBJ2-7, with a tentative D call TRBD2 (5 bases). The CDR3 totals 15 residues. Germline loops: CDR1 SGHDT, CDR2 YYEEEE. Deletions cut 4 bases from V and 3 bases from J, with 17 bases between. The CDR3 sequence is CASSPSRDPIYEQYF. The CDR3 region has the DNA TGTGCCAGCAGCCCCTCCCGGGATCCCATCTACGAGCAGTACTTC.

This clone appeared a few times. Other DNA sequences from this sample encode an identical CDR3 as well. This chain connects TRBV2 to TRBJ1-3, with unresolved D. The CDR3 is 13 amino acids. V shed 6 bases and J shed 0 bases, with 6 bases lying between them. Looked up from germline, CDR1 is SNHLY and CDR2 is FYNNEI. The CDR3 nucleotides are TGTGCCAGCAGGGGAGACTCTGGAAACACCATATATTTT. Protein product: CASRGDSGNTIYF.

This clone appeared once. The J gene is TRBJ1-4, the V gene TRBV4-1; the D gene is possibly TRBD1 (5 bases). There are 15 residues in the CDR3. Looked up from germline, CDR1 is MGHRA and CDR2 is YSYEKL. V dropped 0 bases and J dropped 8 bases, with 13 bases sitting between them. The CDR3 reads CASSQDTGGAEKLFF. CDR3 bases: TGCGCCAGCAGCCAAGATACCGGGGGAGCGGAAAAACTGTTTTTT.

The chain couples TRBV10-3 to TRBJ2-7; 7 nucleotides line up with TRBD1. V trimming: 5 bases; J trimming: 1 base; junction bases outside the gene matches: 5. The CDR3 is made up of 14 amino acids. Germline V gene sequence: CDR1 ENHRY, CDR2 SYGVKD. The chain's CDR3 is CAISPRQGSYEQYF. CDR3 DNA: TGTGCCATCAGTCCCCGACAGGGATCCTACGAGCAGTACTTC.

The genes are TRBV7-6 and TRBJ2-2, with 9 bases lining up with TRBD2. The trim removed 5 bases at V and 1 base at J, leaving 5 bases unmatched. CDR3 length equals 16 residues. Germline CDR1 reads SGHVS; CDR2 reads FNYEAQ. This chain's CDR3 is CASSIGLAKNTGELFF. DNA of the CDR3: TGTGCCAGCAGCATTGGACTAGCGAAGAACACCGGGGAGCTGTTTTTT.

The chain recombines TRBV7-9 with TRBJ1-6, with D possibly matching TRBD1 (5 bases). Germline CDR1 and CDR2: SEHNR and FQNEAQ (reference sequence). Between the trimmed V and J ends, which lost 1 base and 9 bases, there was a span of 13 bases. This CDR3 has 15 amino acids. The DNA of the CDR3 is TGTGCCAGCAGCTTAGGAGCGGGGCTAGGTTCACCCCTCCACTTT. Translation: CASSLGAGLGSPLHF.

The chain couples TRBV3-1 (or the pseudogene TRBV3-2) to TRBJ2-1; 7 bases match TRBD2. The CDR3 runs to 13 residues. The V gene's germline CDR1 is LGHDT and CDR2 YNNKEL (reference sequence). After removal of 5 bases from V and 8 bases from J, the junction contained 6 bases not matched to a gene. Here the CDR3 reads CASSAAGEDEQFF. The CDR3 region has the DNA TGTGCCAGCAGCGCCGCGGGGGAGGATGAGCAGTTCTTC.

The chain joins TRBV5-1 to TRBJ1-4; a weak D match, TRBD1 (6 bases). Germline CDR1 SGHRS, CDR2 YFSETQ. The CDR3 spans 17 residues. V was clipped by 3 bases and J by 3 bases, with 18 bases between them. The CDR3 reads CASSSGTMAGANEKLFF. The CDR3 coding sequence is TGCGCCAGCAGCTCCGGGACAATGGCGGGTGCTAATGAAAAACTGTTTTTT.

The chain carries TRBV19 and TRBJ2-7; possible D gene TRBD1, 6 bases. The CDR3 totals 13 residues. The V gene's germline CDR1 is LNHDA and CDR2 SQIVND (reference sequence). V was shortened by 8 bases and J by 1 base, with 12 bases between the two germline ends. This chain's CDR3 is CASLDRGSYEQYF. The DNA of the CDR3 is TGTGCCAGTCTGGACAGAGGGTCCTACGAGCAGTACTTC.

The V gene is TRBV6-5, the J gene TRBJ1-2; D call uncertain. This CDR3 has 15 amino acids. Per germline, CDR1 MNHEY and CDR2 SVGAGI. V shed 6 bases and J shed 4 bases, with 18 bases lying between them. CDR3 sequence: CASRAQAPNSYGYTF. CDR3 in DNA: TGTGCCAGCAGGGCGCAGGCCCCAAACTCCTATGGCTACACCTTC.

This chain connects TRBV5-4 to TRBJ1-2; the D gene is possibly TRBD1 (6 bases). Germline V lookup: CDR1 SGHNT, CDR2 YYREEE (reference sequence). This CDR3 spans 14 amino acids. Trimming pared 2 bases from V and 4 bases from J, leaving 12 bases between. Here the CDR3 reads CASSFPGASYGYTF. The CDR3 region has the DNA TGTGCCAGCAGCTTCCCAGGGGCGAGCTATGGCTACACCTTC.

In this sample, this clone turned up once. V and J are TRBV24-1 and TRBJ2-1, with D possibly being TRBD2 (6 bases). Germline lookup yields CDR1 KGHDR and CDR2 SFDVKD. This CDR3 comprises 15 residues. V lost 4 bases, J lost 10 bases, and 19 bases lay in between. In nucleotides, the CDR3 is TGTGCCACCAGTGACCCCTCTAGATTGGGGAGGGAGCAGTTCTTC. Amino acids: CATSDPSRLGREQFF.

This clone was counted between two and nine times. The CDR3 sequence: CASSVGGRGVEQYF. The CDR3 region has the DNA TGTGCCAGCAGCGTAGGAGGGAGGGGAGTCGAGCAGTACTTC. The chain joins TRBV9 to TRBJ2-7; TRBD2 aligns across 7 bases. Looked up from germline, CDR1 is SGDLS and CDR2 is YYNGEE. The CDR3 runs to 14 residues. Trimming took 0 bases from V and 6 from J; bases not matched to a gene: 6. The entire variable domain, with the rest obtained from reference TRBV9 and TRBJ2-7, is as follows: DSGVTQTPKHLITATGQRVTLRCSPRSGDLSVYWYQQSLDQGLQFLIQYYNGEERAKGNILERFSAQQFPDLHSELNLSSLELGDSALYFCASSVGGRGVEQYFGPGTRLTVT.

In its sample, this clone was seen once. The rearrangement uses TRBV18 and TRBJ1-5, with D perhaps matching TRBD1 (5 bases). Trimming stripped 3 bases from V and 1 base from J, with 10 bases between. Germline lookup yields CDR1 KGHSH and CDR2 LQKENI. The CDR3 is 15 amino acids. The CDR3 nucleotides are TGTGCCAGCTCACCCTCGGCAGGGAGCAATCAGCCCCAGCATTTT. Encoded protein: CASSPSAGSNQPQHF.

This chain joins TRBV7-6 and TRBJ2-7; 11 bases are a match to TRBD2. Losses at the gene ends were 1 base for V and 4 bases for J; bases not matched to a gene: 6. The CDR3 extends over 16 amino acids. Germline CDR1 and CDR2: SGHVS and FNYEAQ. In nucleotides, the CDR3 is TGTGCCAGCAGCTTAGGGTCTGGGACTAGCGGTTACGAGCAGTACTTC. Translating gives CASSLGSGTSGYEQYF.

CDR3 bases: TGCGCCAGCAGCAAGTATAGGGAGGACACTGAAGCTTTCTTT. Its protein is CASSKYREDTEAFF. The rearrangement links TRBV5-1 to TRBJ1-1; D is unresolved. The CDR3 loop spans 14 amino acids. Trimming took off 4 bases at V and 3 bases at J, with 13 bases between the two ends. Germline assignment: CDR1 SGHRS and CDR2 YFSETQ.

This clone was recorded once. This chain joins TRBV14 and TRBJ1-2; no clear D. The V gene's germline CDR1 is SGHDN and CDR2 FVKESK. The V end was cut by 5 bases, the J end by 2 bases, with 9 bases between. The CDR3 length is 13 residues. The CDR3 coding sequence is TGTGCCAGCAGCGAGACACCGAACTATGGCTACACCTTC. As protein: CASSETPNYGYTF.

The sample holds many counts of this clone. The V and J genes are TRBV18 and TRBJ1-1; 8 positions match TRBD1. This CDR3 spans 13 amino acids. The germline V gene has CDR1 KGHSH and CDR2 LQKENI. Unmatched junction bases numbered 2, after V lost 7 bases and J lost 1 base. The CDR3 is CASLGQGNTEAFF. The DNA of the CDR3 is TGTGCCAGCTTAGGACAGGGGAACACTGAAGCTTTCTTT.

The chain is built from TRBV5-1 and TRBJ2-1; D is possibly TRBD2 (5 bases). V was clipped by 1 base and J by 0 bases, with 11 bases between them. Germline V gives CDR1 SGHRS, CDR2 YFSETQ. The length of the CDR3 is 16 residues. The CDR3 region is CASSLQAVDSYNEQFF. For the CDR3, the DNA is TGCGCCAGCAGCTTGCAAGCGGTCGACTCCTACAATGAGCAGTTCTTC.

A single count supports this clone. The chain carries TRBV14 and TRBJ2-5; no firm D call. Germline-derived CDR1 and CDR2 are SGHDN and FVKESK. This CDR3 is built from 13 residues. V dropped 0 bases and J dropped 7 bases, with 9 bases sitting between them. CDR3 region: CASSQEMSGTQYF. The CDR3, as DNA: TGTGCCAGCAGCCAAGAAATGTCCGGGACCCAGTACTTC.

The chain couples TRBV4-3 to TRBJ1-2, with a weak D call TRBD1 (5 bases). The CDR3 consists of 16 residues. Deletions cut 4 bases from V and 5 bases from J, with 20 bases between. CDR1 and CDR2 from the germline V gene are LGHNA and YSLEER. The CDR3: CASSPKAGIDNYGYTF. The CDR3 bases are TGCGCCAGCAGCCCAAAGGCAGGGATTGATAATTATGGCTACACCTTC.

V usage is TRBV13 and J usage is TRBJ1-1, with D perhaps matching TRBD1 (6 bases). V was shortened by 1 base and J by 4 bases, with 19 bases between the two germline ends. The CDR3 has 17 amino acids. Germline-derived CDR1 and CDR2 are PRHDT and FYEKMQ (reference sequence). The CDR3: CASSLEGVGGRLTEAFF. The CDR3 nucleotides are TGTGCCAGCAGCTTAGAAGGGGTAGGGGGTCGTCTCACTGAAGCTTTCTTT.

The rearrangement uses TRBV30 and TRBJ2-2, with a tentative D call TRBD2 (7 bases). Trimming took 3 bases from V and 2 from J, leaving 10 bases between them. Germline CDR1 GTSNPN, CDR2 SVGIG (reference sequence). CDR3 length: 14 amino acids. The CDR3 nucleotides read TGTGCCTGGAGGGCGGGGGCTAACACCGGGGAGCTGTTTTTT. Translating it yields CAWRAGANTGELFF.

The rearrangement joins TRBV10-3 to TRBJ1-4, with TRBD1 identical over 9 bases. Trimming removed 3 bases from V and 8 bases from J; junction bases left unmatched: 16. There are 18 residues in the CDR3. Germline CDR1 is ENHRY and CDR2 is SYGVKD. The CDR3 DNA is TGTGCCATCAGTGACCCCACGACCACAGGGGGCGCCGGGGAAAAACTGTTTTTT. Encoded protein: CAISDPTTTGGAGEKLFF.

Only one count was recorded for this clone. This chain links TRBV27 with TRBJ1-3; weak D call: TRBD1 (5 bases). The CDR3 covers 15 residues. The V end lost 5 bases, the J end lost 3 bases, and 14 bases lay between the germline ends. Germline V gives CDR1 MNHEY, CDR2 SMNVEV (reference sequence). As DNA, the CDR3 is TGTGCCAGCAGTGACCGCGGGAGGGGTGGAAACACCATATATTTT. It specifies CASSDRGRGGNTIYF.

This chain joins TRBV5-1 and TRBJ1-1, with 8 bases that match TRBD1. V shed 4 bases, J shed 0 bases, and the junction held 8 bases outside the gene matches. The germline CDR1 and CDR2 sequences are SGHRS and YFSETQ. This CDR3 is 16 amino acids long. The CDR3 bases are TGCGCCAGCAGCACCGGACAGGGACTAATGAACACTGAAGCTTTCTTT. It encodes CASSTGQGLMNTEAFF.

This rearrangement joins TRBV10-1 to TRBJ2-1, with 7 bases identical to TRBD2. The CDR3 contains 14 residues. Germline CDR1 is WNHNN and CDR2 is SYGVQD (reference sequence). Trimming at V came to 2 bases and at J to 10 bases, leaving 8 bases not matched to a gene. CDR3: CASSEDQREWEQFF. CDR3 coding DNA: TGCGCCAGCAGTGAGGATCAGCGGGAATGGGAGCAGTTCTTC.

V is TRBV10-1 and J is TRBJ2-1; maybe TRBD1 (6 bases). The CDR3 spans 12 residues. CDR1 WNHNN and CDR2 SYGVQD come from the germline V gene (reference sequence). The V end was cut by 3 bases, the J end by 9 bases, with 9 bases between. CDR3 residues: CASSEGGREQFF. As DNA, the CDR3 is TGCGCCAGCAGTGAAGGGGGACGTGAGCAGTTCTTC.

The V gene is TRBV2, the J gene TRBJ1-1, with a tentative D call TRBD1 (5 bases). Germline CDR1 and CDR2: SNHLY and FYNNEI. Between the trimmed V and J ends, which lost 3 bases and 0 bases, there was a span of 11 bases. This CDR3 spans 15 amino acids. The CDR3 is CASSDLGVMNTEAFF. CDR3 in DNA: TGTGCCAGCAGTGATTTAGGGGTAATGAACACTGAAGCTTTCTTT. Complete variable domain (other parts from reference TRBV2 and TRBJ1-1): EPEVTQTPSHQVTQMGQEVILRCVPISNHLYFYWYRQILGQKVEFLVSFYNNEISEKSEIFDDQFSVERPDGSNFTLKIRSTKLEDSAMYFCASSDLGVMNTEAFFGQGTRLTVV.